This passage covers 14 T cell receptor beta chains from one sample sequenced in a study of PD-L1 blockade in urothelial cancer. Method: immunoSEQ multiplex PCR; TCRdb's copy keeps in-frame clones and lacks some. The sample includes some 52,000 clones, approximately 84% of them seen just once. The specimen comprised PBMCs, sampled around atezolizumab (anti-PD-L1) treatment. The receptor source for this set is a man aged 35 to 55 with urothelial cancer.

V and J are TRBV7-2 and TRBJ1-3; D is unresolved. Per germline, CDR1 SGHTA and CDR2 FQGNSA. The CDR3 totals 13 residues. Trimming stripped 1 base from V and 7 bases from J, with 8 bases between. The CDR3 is CASSLDVRNTIYF. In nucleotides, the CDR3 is TGTGCCAGCAGCTTAGATGTGCGGAACACCATATATTTT.

CDR3 sequence: CASSPRSEQYF. Written as DNA, the CDR3 is TGTGCCAGCAGTCCTCGGAGCGAGCAGTACTTC. The V gene is TRBV28, the J gene TRBJ2-7; the D is unclear. V lost 5 bases and J lost 6, with 8 bases in between. Germline values: CDR1 MDHEN, CDR2 SYDVKM. The CDR3 loop spans 11 amino acids. Variable domain in full (rest from reference TRBV28 and TRBJ2-7): DVKVTQSSRYLVKRTGEKVFLECVQDMDHENMFWYRQDPGLGLRLIYFSYDVKMKEKGDIPEGYSVSREKKERFSLILESASTNQTSMYLCASSPRSEQYFGPGTRLTVT.

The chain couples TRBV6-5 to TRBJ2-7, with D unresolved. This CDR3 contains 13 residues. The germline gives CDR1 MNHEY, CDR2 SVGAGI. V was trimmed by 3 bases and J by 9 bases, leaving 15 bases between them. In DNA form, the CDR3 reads TGTGCCAGCAGTTATTCCGGCCGCCCAGGGCAGTACTTC. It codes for CASSYSGRPGQYF.

This CDR3 is CASSFSRLNIQYF. Written as DNA, the CDR3 is TGTGCCAGCAGCTTTAGTAGATTGAACATTCAGTACTTC. V usage is TRBV5-6 and J usage is TRBJ2-4, with D unclear. The CDR3 has 13 amino acids. V dropped 2 bases and J dropped 7 bases, with 10 bases sitting between them. Germline CDR1 reads SGHDT; CDR2 reads YYEEEE.

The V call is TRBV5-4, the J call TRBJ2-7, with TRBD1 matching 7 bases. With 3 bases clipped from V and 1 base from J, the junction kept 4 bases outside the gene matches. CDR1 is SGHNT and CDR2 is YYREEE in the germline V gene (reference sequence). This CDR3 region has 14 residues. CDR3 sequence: CASSSGTESYEQYF. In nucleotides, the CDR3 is TGTGCCAGCAGCTCCGGGACAGAGTCCTACGAGCAGTACTTC.

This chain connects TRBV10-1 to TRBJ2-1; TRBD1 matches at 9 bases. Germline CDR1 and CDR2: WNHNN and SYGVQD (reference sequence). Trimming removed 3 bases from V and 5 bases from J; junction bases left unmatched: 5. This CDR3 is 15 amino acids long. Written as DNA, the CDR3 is TGCGCCAGCAGTGATCCGGGACAGGGACACAATGAGCAGTTCTTC. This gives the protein CASSDPGQGHNEQFF.

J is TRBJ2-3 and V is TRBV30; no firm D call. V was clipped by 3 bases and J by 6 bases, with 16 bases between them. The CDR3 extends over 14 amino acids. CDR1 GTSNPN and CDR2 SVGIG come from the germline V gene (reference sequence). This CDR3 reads CAWRPLGSSDTQYF. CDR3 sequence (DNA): TGTGCCTGGAGGCCTCTAGGCTCGAGTGATACGCAGTATTTT.

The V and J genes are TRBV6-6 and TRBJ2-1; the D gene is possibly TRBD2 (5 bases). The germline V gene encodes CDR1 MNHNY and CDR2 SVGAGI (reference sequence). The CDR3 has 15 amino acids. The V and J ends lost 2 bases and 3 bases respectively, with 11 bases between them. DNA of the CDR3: TGTGCCAGCAGTTACGGGAGACTCTTCTACAATGAGCAGTTCTTC. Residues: CASSYGRLFYNEQFF.

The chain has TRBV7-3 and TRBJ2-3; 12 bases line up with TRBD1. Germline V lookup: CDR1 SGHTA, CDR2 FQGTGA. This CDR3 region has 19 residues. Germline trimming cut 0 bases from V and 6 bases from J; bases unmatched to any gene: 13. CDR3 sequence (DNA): TGTGCCAGCAGCTTAACGGCGGGACAGGGGGCGGAAGAGCGGGATACGCAGTATTTT. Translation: CASSLTAGQGAEERDTQYF. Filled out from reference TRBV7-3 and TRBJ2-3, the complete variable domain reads GAGVSQTPSNKVTEKGKYVELRCDPISGHTALYWYRQSLGQGPEFLIYFQGTGAADDSGLPNDRFFAVRPEGSVSTLKIQRTERGDSAVYLCASSLTAGQGAEERDTQYFGPGTRLTVL.

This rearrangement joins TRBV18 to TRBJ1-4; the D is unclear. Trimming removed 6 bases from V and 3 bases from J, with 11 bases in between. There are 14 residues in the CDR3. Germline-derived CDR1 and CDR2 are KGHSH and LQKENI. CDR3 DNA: TGTGCCAGCTCCCCCCAGGAGGCTAATGAAAAACTGTTTTTT. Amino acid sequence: CASSPQEANEKLFF.

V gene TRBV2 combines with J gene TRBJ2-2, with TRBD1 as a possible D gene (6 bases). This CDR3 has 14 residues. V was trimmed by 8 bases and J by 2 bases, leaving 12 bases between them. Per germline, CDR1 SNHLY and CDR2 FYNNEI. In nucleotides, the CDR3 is TGTGCCAGCCGGACAGAGGGCAACACCGGGGAGCTGTTTTTT. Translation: CASRTEGNTGELFF.

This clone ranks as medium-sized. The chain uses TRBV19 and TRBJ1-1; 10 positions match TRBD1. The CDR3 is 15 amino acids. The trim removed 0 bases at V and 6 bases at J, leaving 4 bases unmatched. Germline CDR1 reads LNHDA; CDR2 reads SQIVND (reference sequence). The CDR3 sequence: CASSIEPGQGSEAFF. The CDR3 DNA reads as TGTGCCAGTAGTATAGAGCCGGGACAGGGGTCTGAAGCTTTCTTT.

CDR3 in amino acids: CASSYGAETQYF. CDR3 coding DNA: TGTGCCAGCAGTTATGGAGCCGAGACCCAGTACTTC. The chain couples TRBV6-6 to TRBJ2-5; D is unclear. Trimming removed 3 bases at V and 5 bases at J, with 7 bases between. The CDR3 loop spans 12 amino acids. CDR1 and CDR2 from the germline V gene are MNHNY and SVGAGI (reference sequence).

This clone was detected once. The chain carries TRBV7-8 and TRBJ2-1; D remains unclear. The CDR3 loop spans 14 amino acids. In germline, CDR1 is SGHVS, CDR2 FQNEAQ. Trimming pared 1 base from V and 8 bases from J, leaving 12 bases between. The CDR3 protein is CASSLEASTYEQFF. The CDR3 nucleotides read TGTGCCAGCAGCTTAGAGGCTAGTACCTATGAGCAGTTCTTC.